The TCR beta chain under discussion was sequenced for a study of shared clonotypes between healthy human individuals. This table comes from immunoSEQ multiplex PCR, and its TCRdb copy is limited to in-frame clones, with some not included. Of more than 1.2 million clones listed, approximately 98.5% are singletons. All donors were Caucasian adults living in Nashville, Tennessee. Comments on this clone: Its matching antigen is unknown.

Regarding the study as a whole: Across a handful of donors, naive CD4 shared 5% to 6%, naive CD8 more than 3%, memory CD4 2% to 2.5%, memory CD8 0.4%. Clonotypes shared by all four donors outscored non-shared clonotypes in generation probability.

The sample was naive CD4+ T cells sorted from blood. Subset here: CD45RA+ positively selected. The receptor was derived from a man aged 25 to 45 in good health.

In nucleotides, the CDR3 is TGTGCCAGCAGCCCCGTTGGGACAGACTATGGCTACACCTTC. Its translation: CASSPVGTDYGYTF. The J gene is TRBJ1-2, the V gene TRBV7-8; TRBD1 aligns across 7 bases. The CDR3 has 14 amino acids. In germline, CDR1 is SGHVS, CDR2 FQNEAQ. After removal of 5 bases from V and 3 bases from J, the junction contained 6 bases not matched to a gene.